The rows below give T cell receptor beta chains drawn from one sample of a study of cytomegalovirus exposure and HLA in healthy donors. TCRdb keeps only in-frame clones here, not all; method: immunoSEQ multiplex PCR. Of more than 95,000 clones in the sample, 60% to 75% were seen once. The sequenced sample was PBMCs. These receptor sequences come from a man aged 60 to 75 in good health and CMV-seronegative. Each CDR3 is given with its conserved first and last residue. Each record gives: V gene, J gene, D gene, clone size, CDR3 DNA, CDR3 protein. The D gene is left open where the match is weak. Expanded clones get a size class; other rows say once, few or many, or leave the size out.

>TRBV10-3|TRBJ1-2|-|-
TGTGCCAGCGGACATGTCGCTTGGTTGGATGGCTACACCTTC
CASGHVAWLDGYTF
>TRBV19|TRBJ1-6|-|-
TGTGCCAGTAGTATTAGCCAGCGTCAGAATTCACCCCTCCACTTT
CASSISQRQNSPLHF
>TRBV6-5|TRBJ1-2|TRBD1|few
TGTGCCAGCAGAAGGAAGACAGGGCCCTATGGCTACACCTTC
CASRRKTGPYGYTF
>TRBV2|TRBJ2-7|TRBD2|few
TGTGCCAGCAGGCCGACTAGCGGCCCCTACGAGCAGTACTTC
CASRPTSGPYEQYF
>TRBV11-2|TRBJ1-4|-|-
TGTGCCAGCAGCTTAGATCAGGGTAATGAAAAACTGTTTTTT
CASSLDQGNEKLFF
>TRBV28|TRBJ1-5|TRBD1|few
TGTGCCAGCAGCGTAGAGGGACAGGGCAATCAGCCCCAGCATTTT
CASSVEGQGNQPQHF
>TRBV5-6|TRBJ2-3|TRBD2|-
TGTGCCAGCAGCTTGGGGCTAGCGGGGGGGCGGTCCAAAGATACGCAGTATTTT
CASSLGLAGGRSKDTQYF
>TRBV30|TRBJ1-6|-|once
TGTGCCTGGAGCTGGCCAGGGGATAATTCACCCCTCCACTTT
CAWSWPGDNSPLHF
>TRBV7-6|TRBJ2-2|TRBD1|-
TGTGCCAGCAGCGGGACAGGGAACACCGGGGAGCTGTTTTTT
CASSGTGNTGELFF
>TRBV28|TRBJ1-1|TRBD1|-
TGTGCCAGCAGTTCTACGACAGGGGGGACGGGCCGGCAGGTAGCTTTCTTT
CASSSTTGGTGRQVAFF
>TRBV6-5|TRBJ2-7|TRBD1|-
TGTGCCAGCAGAATGCTCAAGAGACAGGGCGGAGAGCAGTACTTC
CASRMLKRQGGEQYF
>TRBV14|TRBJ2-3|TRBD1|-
TGTGCCAGCAGCTTAAACAGGGGTCCAGATACGCAGTATTTT
CASSLNRGPDTQYF
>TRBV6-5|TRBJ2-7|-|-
TGTGCCAGCAGGGGGCGGGGAGAGCAGTACTTC
CASRGRGEQYF
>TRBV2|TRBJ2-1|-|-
TGTGCCAGCATGTGCGGGAATGAGCAGTTCTTC
CASMCGNEQFF
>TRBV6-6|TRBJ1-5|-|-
TGTGCCAGCAGGAACTCCAGGGGATCCCAGAATCAGCCCCAGCATTTT
CASRNSRGSQNQPQHF
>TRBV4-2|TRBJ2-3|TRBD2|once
TGTGCCAGCAGCCAAGGTCCGGGACTAGCGGGAGTGGCAGATACGCAGTATTTT
CASSQGPGLAGVADTQYF
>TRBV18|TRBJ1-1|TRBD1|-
TGTGCCAGCTCACCACTTGGCCAGGGGGCAGTGAACACTGAAGCTTTCTTT
CASSPLGQGAVNTEAFF
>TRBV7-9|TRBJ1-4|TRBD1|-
TGTGCCAGCAGCTTAGGACAGGGCACGGATAATGAAAAACTGTTTTTT
CASSLGQGTDNEKLFF
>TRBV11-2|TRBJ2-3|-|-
TGTGCCAGCAGCTTAGTGGGAGGTTCCGATACGCAGTATTTT
CASSLVGGSDTQYF
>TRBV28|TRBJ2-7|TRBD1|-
TGTGCCAGCAGTGCGACAGGGTTCGGCTACGAGCAGTACTTC
CASSATGFGYEQYF
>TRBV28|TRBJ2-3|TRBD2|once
TGTGCCAGCAGTTTGATGCGGGGGGGCGCAGATACGCAGTATTTT
CASSLMRGGADTQYF
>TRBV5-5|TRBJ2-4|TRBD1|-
TGTGCCAGCAGCTTAGGACAGGCTTTAGCCAAAAACATTCAGTACTTC
CASSLGQALAKNIQYF
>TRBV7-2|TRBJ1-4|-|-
TGTGCCAGCAGCCTCACGGGACTGAGTAATGAAAAACTGTTTTTT
CASSLTGLSNEKLFF
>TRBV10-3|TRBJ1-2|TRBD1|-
TGTGCCATCAAACTGACAGGGGGCGCCGGGTATGGCTACACCTTC
CAIKLTGGAGYGYTF
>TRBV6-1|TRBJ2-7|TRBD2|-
TGTGCCAGCGAACGAGGACTAGCGGGAGCGGACGAGCAGTACTTC
CASERGLAGADEQYF
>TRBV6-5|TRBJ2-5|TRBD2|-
TGTGCCAGCAGTTACTCTGGGACTAACCAAGAGACCCAGTACTTC
CASSYSGTNQETQYF
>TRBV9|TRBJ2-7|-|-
TGTGCCAGCAGCGTATCCCTAGCACCAACCTACGAGCAGTACTTC
CASSVSLAPTYEQYF
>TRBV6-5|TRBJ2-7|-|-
TGTGCCAGCAGAGAGGGCCTCCACGACGAGCAGTACTTC
CASREGLHDEQYF
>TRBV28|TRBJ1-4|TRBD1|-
TGTGCCAGCAGTTCAGGGGGGTCATCGGTAAAACTGTTTTTT
CASSSGGSSVKLFF